The clone carrying this T cell receptor (beta chain) was counted a single time. Relative to the germline gene, one junction end is altered; a read error may explain this. CDR3 length equals 14 residues. CDR1 SGHAT and CDR2 FQDESV come from the germline V gene (reference sequence). A primer in the constant region served to generate TCR beta cDNA from around 500 ng of total RNA. A slightly modified ARM-PCR protocol with three nested multiplex PCR rounds produced these TCR beta libraries. The study ran its first two PCR rounds for 9 to 10 cycles each, using TRBV1-TRBV30 forward primers and a C-beta reverse primer. Each CDR3 protein gets one entry after TCRdb re-called the multiplex PCR reads with MiXCR. Among fewer than 200,000 distinct CDR3 sequences, over 80% were seen once, and the ten largest hold 15% to 20%. Co-extraction of RNA and DNA was performed on about 20-33 mg of unsorted bulk tissue. The data are from a study of tumor-infiltrating lymphocytes in primary liver carcinoma.

The sequence was collected from a man aged 40-49 years with primary liver carcinoma and hepatitis B virus infection. The source material was tumor tissue from primary liver carcinoma. The chain has TRBV11-1 and TRBJ2-7, with a weak D call TRBD2 (5 bases). The CDR3 spells CANSLRTLAYEHYF. DNA of the CDR3: TGTGCCAACAGCTTAAGGACTCTCGCCTACGAGCACTACTTC.